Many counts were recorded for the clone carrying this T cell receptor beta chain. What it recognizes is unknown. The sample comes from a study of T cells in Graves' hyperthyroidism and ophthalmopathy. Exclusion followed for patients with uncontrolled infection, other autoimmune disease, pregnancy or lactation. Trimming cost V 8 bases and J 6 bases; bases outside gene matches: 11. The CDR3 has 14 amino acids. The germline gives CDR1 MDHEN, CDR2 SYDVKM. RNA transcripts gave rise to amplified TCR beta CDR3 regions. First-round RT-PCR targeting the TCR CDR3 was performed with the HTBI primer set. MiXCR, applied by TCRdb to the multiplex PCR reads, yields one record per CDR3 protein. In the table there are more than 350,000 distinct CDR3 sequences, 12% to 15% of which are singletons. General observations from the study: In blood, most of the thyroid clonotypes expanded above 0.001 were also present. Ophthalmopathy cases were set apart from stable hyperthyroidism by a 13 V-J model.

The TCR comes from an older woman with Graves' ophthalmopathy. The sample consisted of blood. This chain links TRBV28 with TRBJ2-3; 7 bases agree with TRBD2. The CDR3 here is CASGREVALDTQYF. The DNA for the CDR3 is TGTGCCAGCGGACGGGAGGTTGCCCTGGATACGCAGTATTTT.